These T cell receptor beta chains were read from a single sample in a study of T-cell memory formation after mild COVID-19. MiXCR, run by TCRdb on the 5' RACE reads, gives a single entry per CDR3 protein. In the table there are fewer than 90,000 distinct CDR3 sequences, about 13% of which are singletons. Sequencing was done on a sample of PBMCs or a T cell subset sorted from them (not recorded which). All receptors derive from a man younger than 35 who had mild COVID-19 (a few samples of this study predate the infection). Cell type and time point are not known. The CDR3 runs from the conserved cysteine through the conserved F or W. Each record gives: clone size, J gene, V gene, D gene, CDR3 protein, CDR3 DNA. The D gene is left open where the match is weak. Size is omitted from some rows. Given values are once, few, many or a class for expanded clones.

clone size: NA
J gene: TRBJ2-2
V gene: TRBV29-1
D gene: NA
CDR3 protein: CSVAQSNTGELFF
CDR3 DNA: TGCAGCGTAGCGCAGTCGAACACCGGGGAGCTGTTTTTT

clone size: many
J gene: TRBJ1-1
V gene: TRBV6-5
D gene: TRBD1
CDR3 protein: CASSYGTGGRNTEAFF
CDR3 DNA: TGTGCCAGCAGTTACGGGACAGGGGGCAGGAACACTGAAGCTTTCTTT

clone size: NA
J gene: TRBJ1-1
V gene: TRBV10-3
D gene: NA
CDR3 protein: CATLAPGDRLNTEAFF
CDR3 DNA: TGTGCCACCTTGGCCCCAGGTGACAGACTTAACACTGAAGCTTTCTTT

clone size: NA
J gene: TRBJ2-1
V gene: TRBV12-3/TRBV12-4
D gene: TRBD1
CDR3 protein: CASRSGTGSTSEQFF
CDR3 DNA: TGTGCCAGCAGATCCGGGACAGGGAGTACTAGTGAGCAGTTCTTC

clone size: NA
J gene: TRBJ2-5
V gene: TRBV11-2
D gene: NA
CDR3 protein: CASSPWGWETQYF
CDR3 DNA: TGTGCCAGCAGCCCCTGGGGGTGGGAGACCCAGTACTTC

clone size: NA
J gene: TRBJ1-5
V gene: TRBV6-2/TRBV6-3
D gene: NA
CDR3 protein: CASSLGRFGQPQHF
CDR3 DNA: TGTGCCAGCAGCCTTGGAAGATTTGGGCAGCCCCAGCATTTT

clone size: NA
J gene: TRBJ2-7
V gene: TRBV6-2/TRBV6-3
D gene: NA
CDR3 protein: CASSWGLEDYEQYF
CDR3 DNA: TGTGCCAGCAGCTGGGGACTGGAGGACTACGAGCAGTACTTC

clone size: NA
J gene: TRBJ2-1
V gene: TRBV7-3
D gene: NA
CDR3 protein: CASSLPPGLFF
CDR3 DNA: TGTGCCAGCAGCTTACCCCCCGGGCTGTTCTTC

clone size: few
J gene: TRBJ2-3
V gene: TRBV12-3/TRBV12-4
D gene: NA
CDR3 protein: CASSFNRDTQYF
CDR3 DNA: TGTGCCAGCAGTTTTAACAGGGATACGCAGTATTTT

clone size: few
J gene: TRBJ2-2
V gene: TRBV9
D gene: TRBD2
CDR3 protein: CASSVVSSGGNTGELFF
CDR3 DNA: TGTGCCAGCAGCGTAGTTTCCAGCGGGGGGAACACCGGGGAGCTGTTTTTT

clone size: NA
J gene: TRBJ2-2
V gene: TRBV4-3
D gene: NA
CDR3 protein: CASSPQTGVSTGELFF
CDR3 DNA: TGCGCCAGCAGCCCTCAAACCGGGGTTTCCACCGGGGAGCTGTTTTTT

clone size: NA
J gene: TRBJ2-7
V gene: TRBV6-2/TRBV6-3
D gene: NA
CDR3 protein: CASSYGQVYEQYF
CDR3 DNA: TGTGCCAGCAGTTATGGGCAAGTCTACGAGCAGTACTTC

clone size: NA
J gene: TRBJ1-2
V gene: TRBV15
D gene: TRBD1
CDR3 protein: CATSTLGTGDSNYGYTF
CDR3 DNA: TGTGCCACCAGCACCCTCGGGACAGGGGATTCTAACTATGGCTACACCTTC

clone size: NA
J gene: TRBJ1-6
V gene: TRBV12-3/TRBV12-4
D gene: NA
CDR3 protein: CASSLGYNSPLHF
CDR3 DNA: TGTGCCAGCAGCCTAGGGTATAATTCACCCCTCCACTTT

clone size: few
J gene: TRBJ1-2
V gene: TRBV20-1
D gene: NA
CDR3 protein: CSAREPAENYGYTF
CDR3 DNA: TGCAGTGCTAGAGAACCGGCTGAGAACTATGGCTACACCTTC

clone size: NA
J gene: TRBJ1-4
V gene: TRBV5-1
D gene: NA
CDR3 protein: CASTPAPRDEKLFF
CDR3 DNA: TGCGCCAGCACCCCGGCCCCTCGGGATGAAAAACTGTTTTTT

clone size: NA
J gene: TRBJ2-5
V gene: TRBV7-2
D gene: NA
CDR3 protein: CASSYYREARETQYF
CDR3 DNA: TGTGCCAGCAGCTATTACAGGGAGGCGAGGGAGACCCAGTACTTC

clone size: many
J gene: TRBJ1-1
V gene: TRBV5-1
D gene: TRBD1
CDR3 protein: CASSSLGTEEAFF
CDR3 DNA: TGCGCCAGCAGCTCCCTGGGGACAGAAGAAGCTTTCTTT

clone size: NA
J gene: TRBJ2-1
V gene: TRBV12-3/TRBV12-4
D gene: TRBD2
CDR3 protein: CASSLARSGGYNEQFF
CDR3 DNA: TGTGCCAGCAGTTTAGCGCGCAGCGGGGGTTACAATGAGCAGTTCTTC

clone size: NA
J gene: TRBJ2-1
V gene: TRBV9
D gene: TRBD2
CDR3 protein: CASSTRGDLYNEQFF
CDR3 DNA: TGTGCCAGCAGCACCCGGGGGGACCTTTACAATGAGCAGTTCTTC